This is a list of T cell receptor beta chains from one sample in a study of T cell repertoires in cytomegalovirus infection. These TCRs are of unknown antigen specificity. A single record per CDR3 protein comes from TCRdb applying MiXCR to the reads. In the table there are approximately 990,000 distinct CDR3 sequences, approximately 32% of which are singletons. Sequences were derived from cultured CD8+ T cells from PBMCs, sampled from culture after CMV antigen stimulation. All receptors derive from a human donor in good health (CMV status not recorded). Some clones in this sample may be carry-over from other donors' samples. CDR3s include the opening cysteine and the closing phenylalanine or tryptophan. The D gene is left open where the match is weak. Rows give clone size only sometimes, using once, few, many, or a class for an expanded clone.

v_call	d_call	clone_size	j_call	cdr3_nt	cdr3_aa
TRBV6-6	.	few	TRBJ1-3	TGTGCCAGCAAGCCTTTCTCTGGAAACACCATATATTTT	CASKPFSGNTIYF
TRBV7-3	TRBD1	.	TRBJ2-3	TGTGCCAGCAGCTTAACCGTGGGACAGGCCGCAGATACGCAGTATTTT	CASSLTVGQAADTQYF
TRBV5-4	.	.	TRBJ2-5	TGTGCCAGCAGCCTCTTCAAGCGAGAGACCCAGTACTTC	CASSLFKRETQYF
TRBV27	.	.	TRBJ2-3	TGTGCCAGCAGTTTATCGATGGGTTATACGCAGTATTTT	CASSLSMGYTQYF
TRBV7-4	.	.	TRBJ2-1	TGTGCCAGCAGCCGGCCAGGGTGGGATGAGCAGTTCTTC	CASSRPGWDEQFF
TRBV4-1	.	.	TRBJ2-1	TGCGCCAGCAGCCAAGATCCCGGACAGACATACTACAATGAGCAGTTCTTC	CASSQDPGQTYYNEQFF
TRBV6-2/TRBV6-3	.	.	TRBJ1-5	TGTGCCAGCAGTCCCGACAGTGGCAATCAGCCCCAGCATTTT	CASSPDSGNQPQHF
TRBV7-8	TRBD2	many	TRBJ2-3	TGTGCCAGCAGCTTGGGGACTAGCGGGAGAGGTGTAAATACGCAGTATTTT	CASSLGTSGRGVNTQYF
TRBV12-3/TRBV12-4	.	.	TRBJ1-3	TGTGCCAGCAGTTCCGGCAGGAGAAACACCATATATTTT	CASSSGRRNTIYF
TRBV28	.	.	TRBJ1-2	TGTGCCAGCAGCCGTACAGGGACCTATGGCTACACCTTC	CASSRTGTYGYTF
TRBV4-2	.	few	TRBJ2-3	TGTGCCAGCAGCCAAATAATGTATGACACAGATACGCAGTATTTT	CASSQIMYDTDTQYF
TRBV12-3/TRBV12-4	.	few	TRBJ1-2	TGTGCCAGCAGTCCCTGGACGGGACGCGGTGGCTACACCTTC	CASSPWTGRGGYTF
TRBV6-2/TRBV6-3	.	few	TRBJ2-3	TGTGCCAGCAAACTGGGACCCCCCGGCACAGATACGCAGTATTTT	CASKLGPPGTDTQYF
TRBV20-1	.	.	TRBJ1-5	TGCAGTGCTAGACCACGCTGGCAGGGAGGCAATCAGCCCCAGCATTTT	CSARPRWQGGNQPQHF
TRBV2	TRBD1	.	TRBJ1-6	TGTGCCAGCGGGACAGGGCAGAGGAATTCACCCCTCCACTTT	CASGTGQRNSPLHF
TRBV7-8	TRBD1	.	TRBJ2-1	TGTGCCAACAGCCCCGCAGGGGGCAGCTCCTACAATGAGCAGTTCTTC	CANSPAGGSSYNEQFF
TRBV6-4	TRBD1	few	TRBJ1-1	TGTGCCAGCAGCGCGGGGACAGTCCAAAAGAACACTGAAGCTTTCTTT	CASSAGTVQKNTEAFF
TRBV12-3/TRBV12-4	.	.	TRBJ1-2	TGTGCCAGCAGCCTGGGGGACACCCCTGGTGGCTACACCTTC	CASSLGDTPGGYTF
TRBV2	.	few	TRBJ1-1	TGTGCCAGCAGTGAATCAGTCCCGACAGGCATGAACACTGAAGCTTTCTTT	CASSESVPTGMNTEAFF
TRBV6-5	TRBD1	few	TRBJ1-1	TGTGCCAGCAGTTACTGGGGACAGGGGGTGGGGAACACTGAAGCTTTCTTT	CASSYWGQGVGNTEAFF
TRBV19	.	.	TRBJ1-1	TGTGCCAGTAGTATACCTGGACAGTTCACTGAAGCTTTCTTT	CASSIPGQFTEAFF
TRBV4-1	.	few	TRBJ1-4	TGCGCCAGCGCGCGGACCGGCTCAACTAATGAAAAACTGTTTTTT	CASARTGSTNEKLFF
TRBV12-3/TRBV12-4	.	many	TRBJ2-1	TGTGCCAGCAGCCCGGAGTCAGGTGGGAATGAGCAGTTCTTC	CASSPESGGNEQFF
TRBV5-1	TRBD1	.	TRBJ1-1	TGCGCCGGCAGCCCCCAGACAGGGGGGGAGACTGAAGCTTTCTTT	CAGSPQTGGETEAFF
TRBV20-1	TRBD2	.	TRBJ2-1	TGCAGTGCTTTTAGCGGGGGGGCTTTGAATGAGCAGTTCTTC	CSAFSGGALNEQFF
TRBV2	.	.	TRBJ1-2	TGTGCCAGCCACGAGGGGTTAACTGGCTACACCTTC	CASHEGLTGYTF
TRBV7-6	.	many	TRBJ1-2	TGTGCCAGCAGCGGCCGAACAGAAAACGAAGCTAACTATGGCTACACCTTC	CASSGRTENEANYGYTF
TRBV7-2	.	many	TRBJ1-4	TGTGCCAGCAGCTTAGGGGGGCTTGAAAAACTGTTTTTT	CASSLGGLEKLFF
TRBV28	TRBD1	.	TRBJ1-1	TGTGCCAGCAAAACCGGGACAGTGAACACTGAAGCTTTCTTT	CASKTGTVNTEAFF
TRBV13	TRBD1	.	TRBJ1-2	TGTGCCAGCAGCGCGGACAGGGGAAGGGTAAACGGCTACACCTTC	CASSADRGRVNGYTF
TRBV28	.	.	TRBJ2-6	TGTGCCAGCAGTTTGTACAGACTCTCTGGGGCCAACGTCCTGACTTTC	CASSLYRLSGANVLTF
TRBV7-3	.	few	TRBJ1-6	TGTGCCAGCAGCTTATGGACGAATTCACCCCTCCACTTT	CASSLWTNSPLHF
TRBV9	.	.	TRBJ2-3	TGTGCCAGCAGCGTCGGGACACCGGATGGCACAGATACGCAGTATTTT	CASSVGTPDGTDTQYF
TRBV4-3	.	once	TRBJ2-1	TGCGCCAGCAGCCAACCGGGGGGCGCGGAGCAGTTCTTC	CASSQPGGAEQFF
TRBV12-5	.	.	TRBJ2-2	TGTGCTAGTGGTTTGGTACCCCCCGGGGAGCTGTTTTTT	CASGLVPPGELFF
TRBV19	TRBD1	.	TRBJ2-2	TGTGCCAGTAGTATAGAGTCGGGGACAGGGGGTGATATCACCGGGGAGCTGTTTTTT	CASSIESGTGGDITGELFF
TRBV7-9	.	.	TRBJ2-1	TGTGCCAGCAGCCCCCGACAGTTCAATGAGCAGTTCTTC	CASSPRQFNEQFF
TRBV4-1	.	few	TRBJ2-1	TGCGCCAGCAGCCAAGGGGAACCCGGGGGGCAGTTCTTC	CASSQGEPGGQFF
TRBV4-1	.	few	TRBJ2-7	TGCGCCAGCAGCCAAGACCTGCTAAACGAGCAGTACTTC	CASSQDLLNEQYF
TRBV27	.	.	TRBJ2-1	TGTGCCAGCACGGGGGAAAGAAATGAGCAGTTCTTC	CASTGERNEQFF
TRBV6-5	TRBD1	.	TRBJ2-1	TGTGCCAGCAGTTACGGACAGGGGAGCTCCTACAATGAGCAGTTCTTC	CASSYGQGSSYNEQFF
TRBV6-1	.	.	TRBJ2-7	TGTGCCAGCAGCGCGCATCGCTACGAGCAGTACTTC	CASSAHRYEQYF
TRBV12-5	.	.	TRBJ1-6	TGTGCTAGTGGTTTCGTTGTTGCAGCGGCAGAAGATAATTCACCCCTCCACTTT	CASGFVVAAAEDNSPLHF
TRBV19	.	.	TRBJ2-1	TGTGCCAGTAGTATCGGGGGCCTGGGCAATGAGCAGTTCTTC	CASSIGGLGNEQFF
TRBV7-8	TRBD1	many	TRBJ1-3	TGTGCCAGCAGCGTCACAGGGGTCGGAAACACCATATATTTT	CASSVTGVGNTIYF